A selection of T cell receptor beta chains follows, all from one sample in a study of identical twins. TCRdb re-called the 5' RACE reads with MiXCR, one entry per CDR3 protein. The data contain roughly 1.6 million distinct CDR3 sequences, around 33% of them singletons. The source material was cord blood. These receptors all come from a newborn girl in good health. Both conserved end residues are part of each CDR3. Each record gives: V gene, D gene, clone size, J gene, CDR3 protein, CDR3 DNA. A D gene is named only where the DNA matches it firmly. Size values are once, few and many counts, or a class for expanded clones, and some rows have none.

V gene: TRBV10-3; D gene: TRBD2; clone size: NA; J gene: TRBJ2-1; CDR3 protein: CAIGETSGRAYNEQFF; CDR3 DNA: TGTGCCATCGGTGAGACTAGCGGGAGGGCGTACAATGAGCAGTTCTTC
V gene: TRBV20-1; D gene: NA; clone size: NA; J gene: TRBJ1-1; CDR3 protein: CSARDGSTTDTEAFF; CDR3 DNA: TGCAGTGCTAGAGATGGTTCAACGACCGACACTGAAGCTTTCTTT
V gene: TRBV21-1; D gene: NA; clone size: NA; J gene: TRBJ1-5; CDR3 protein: CASGTGGLNQPQHF; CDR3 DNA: TGTGCCAGCGGGACAGGGGGTCTCAATCAGCCCCAGCATTTT
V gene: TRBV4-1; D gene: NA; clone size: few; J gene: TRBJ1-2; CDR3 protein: CASSQGEGVGYGYTF; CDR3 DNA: TGCGCCAGCAGCCAAGGCGAGGGGGTCGGCTATGGCTACACCTTC
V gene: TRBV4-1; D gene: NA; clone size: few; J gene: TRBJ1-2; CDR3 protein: CASSQDGVGGNYGYTF; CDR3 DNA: TGCGCCAGCAGCCAAGATGGGGTTGGGGGGAACTATGGCTACACCTTC
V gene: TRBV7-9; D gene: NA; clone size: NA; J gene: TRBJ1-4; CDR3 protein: CASSSHRDKGEKLFF; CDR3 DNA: TGTGCCAGCAGCTCTCACAGGGATAAGGGTGAAAAACTGTTTTTT
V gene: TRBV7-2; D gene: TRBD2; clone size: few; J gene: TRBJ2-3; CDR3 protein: CASSLARGGGTDTQYF; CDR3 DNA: TGTGCCAGCAGCTTAGCCCGGGGGGGCGGCACAGATACGCAGTATTTT
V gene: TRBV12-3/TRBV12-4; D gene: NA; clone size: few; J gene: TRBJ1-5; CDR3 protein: CASSNYRVGRSNQPQHF; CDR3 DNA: TGTGCCAGCAGTAACTACAGGGTGGGTAGAAGCAATCAGCCCCAGCATTTT
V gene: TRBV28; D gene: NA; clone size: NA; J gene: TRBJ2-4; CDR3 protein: CASGDGLLLAKNIQYF; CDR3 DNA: TGTGCCAGCGGTGATGGACTCCTACTAGCCAAAAACATTCAGTACTTC
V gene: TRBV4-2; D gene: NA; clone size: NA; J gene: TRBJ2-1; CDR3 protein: CASRVGLGLQNEQFF; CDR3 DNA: TGTGCCAGCAGAGTTGGACTCGGCCTTCAGAATGAGCAGTTCTTC
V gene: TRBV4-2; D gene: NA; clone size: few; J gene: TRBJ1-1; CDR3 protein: CASSQEGPGNTEAFF; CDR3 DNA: TGTGCCAGCAGCCAGGAGGGACCAGGCAACACTGAAGCTTTCTTT
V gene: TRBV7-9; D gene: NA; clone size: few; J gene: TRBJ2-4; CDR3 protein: CASSLAPGVHLAKNIQYF; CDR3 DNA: TGTGCCAGCAGCTTAGCTCCGGGAGTTCATCTAGCCAAAAACATTCAGTACTTC
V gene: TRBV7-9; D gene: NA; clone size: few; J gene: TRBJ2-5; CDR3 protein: CASSFRQGIQETQYF; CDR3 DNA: TGTGCCAGCAGCTTTCGCCAGGGCATCCAAGAGACCCAGTACTTC
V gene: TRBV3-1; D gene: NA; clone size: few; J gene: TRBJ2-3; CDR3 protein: CASSTFLEDTQYF; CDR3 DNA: TGTGCCAGCAGCACATTCCTGGAGGATACGCAGTATTTT
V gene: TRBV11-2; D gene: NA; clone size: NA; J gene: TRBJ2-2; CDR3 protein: CASSLDWATGELFF; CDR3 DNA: TGTGCCAGCAGCTTAGATTGGGCCACCGGGGAGCTGTTTTTT
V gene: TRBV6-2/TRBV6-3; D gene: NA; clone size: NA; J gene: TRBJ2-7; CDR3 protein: CASSYSRTGPYEQYF; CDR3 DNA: TGTGCCAGCAGTTACTCGCGCACAGGTCCCTACGAGCAGTACTTC
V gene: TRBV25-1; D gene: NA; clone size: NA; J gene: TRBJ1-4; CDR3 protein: CASSTNSFNEKLFF; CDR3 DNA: TGTGCCAGCAGTACAAATTCCTTTAATGAAAAACTGTTTTTT
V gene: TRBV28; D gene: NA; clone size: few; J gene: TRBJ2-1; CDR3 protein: CASSQSGQDRPPDEQFF; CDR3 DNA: TGTGCCAGCAGCCAATCGGGGCAGGACAGACCCCCCGATGAGCAGTTCTTC
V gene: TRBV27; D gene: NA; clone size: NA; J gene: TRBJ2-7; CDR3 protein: CASSLVGQPVGEQYF; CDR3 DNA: TGTGCCAGCAGTTTGGTTGGGCAGCCTGTGGGTGAGCAGTACTTC
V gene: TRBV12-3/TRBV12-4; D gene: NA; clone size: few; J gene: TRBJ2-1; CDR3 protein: CASSLGLARFF; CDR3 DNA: TGTGCCAGCAGTTTGGGACTGGCACGGTTCTTC
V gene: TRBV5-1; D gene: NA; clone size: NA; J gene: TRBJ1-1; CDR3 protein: CASSNGWTEAFF; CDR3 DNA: TGCGCCAGCAGCAACGGATGGACTGAAGCTTTCTTT
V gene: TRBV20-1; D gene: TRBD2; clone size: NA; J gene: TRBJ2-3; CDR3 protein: CSALAGGTSTDTQYF; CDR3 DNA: TGCAGTGCTCTAGCGGGGGGTACTAGCACAGATACGCAGTATTTT
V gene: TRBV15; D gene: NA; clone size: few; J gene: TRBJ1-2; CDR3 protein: CATSRRPGTTLDGYTF; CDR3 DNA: TGTGCCACCAGCAGAAGACCCGGGACAACCTTAGATGGCTACACCTTC
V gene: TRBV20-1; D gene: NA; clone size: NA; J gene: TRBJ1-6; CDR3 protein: CSGTPTYNSPLHF; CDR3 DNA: TGCAGCGGGACTCCGACCTATAATTCACCCCTCCACTTT
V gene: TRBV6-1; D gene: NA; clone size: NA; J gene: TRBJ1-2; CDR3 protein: CASSESGTVANYGYTF; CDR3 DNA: TGTGCCAGCAGTGAATCCGGGACCGTCGCTAACTATGGCTACACCTTC
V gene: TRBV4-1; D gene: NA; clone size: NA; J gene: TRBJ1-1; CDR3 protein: CASSQVTPSSTEAFF; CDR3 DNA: TGCGCCAGCAGCCAAGTAACCCCGTCGAGCACTGAAGCTTTCTTT
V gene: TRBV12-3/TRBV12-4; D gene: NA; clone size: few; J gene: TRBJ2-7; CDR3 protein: CASSFFVNEQYF; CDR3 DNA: TGTGCCAGCAGTTTTTTCGTTAACGAGCAGTACTTC
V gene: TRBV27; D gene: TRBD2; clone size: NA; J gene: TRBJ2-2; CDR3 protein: CASGGGVLNTGELFF; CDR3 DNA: TGTGCCAGTGGCGGGGGGGTATTGAACACCGGGGAGCTGTTTTTT
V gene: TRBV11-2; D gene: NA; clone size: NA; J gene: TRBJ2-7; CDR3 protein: CASSLDLRLARRYEQYF; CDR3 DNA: TGTGCCAGCAGCTTAGATCTTAGGCTAGCGCGACGCTACGAGCAGTACTTC
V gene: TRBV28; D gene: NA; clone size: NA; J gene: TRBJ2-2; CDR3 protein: CASSLSGRSGELFF; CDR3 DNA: TGTGCCAGCAGTTTATCAGGGCGATCCGGGGAGCTGTTTTTT
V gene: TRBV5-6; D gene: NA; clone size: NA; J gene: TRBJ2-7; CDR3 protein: CASSLAAQTKTSYEQYF; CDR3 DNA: TGTGCCAGCAGCTTGGCCGCGCAGACCAAGACCAGCTACGAGCAGTACTTC
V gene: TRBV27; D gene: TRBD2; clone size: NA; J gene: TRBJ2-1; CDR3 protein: CASSRRGTSGLSYNEQFF; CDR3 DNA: TGTGCCAGCAGTCGCCGGGGGACTAGCGGGTTATCCTACAATGAGCAGTTCTTC
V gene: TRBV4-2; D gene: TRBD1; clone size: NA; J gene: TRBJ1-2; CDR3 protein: CASSQDLGQGYGYTF; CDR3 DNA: TGTGCCAGCAGCCAAGATCTGGGACAGGGTTATGGCTACACCTTC
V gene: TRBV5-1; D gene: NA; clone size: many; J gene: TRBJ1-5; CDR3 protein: CASSLEGSGQPQHF; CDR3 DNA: TGTGCCAGCAGCTTAGAGGGGTCTGGGCAGCCCCAGCATTTT
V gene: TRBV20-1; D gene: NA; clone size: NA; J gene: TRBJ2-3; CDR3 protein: CSANLLRGNTDTQYF; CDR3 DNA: TGCAGTGCTAATCTTTTGCGGGGTAACACAGATACGCAGTATTTT
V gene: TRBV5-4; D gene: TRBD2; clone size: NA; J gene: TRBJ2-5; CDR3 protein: CASSLRLAGGETQYF; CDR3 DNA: TGTGCCAGCAGCTTGAGACTAGCGGGAGGTGAGACCCAGTACTTC
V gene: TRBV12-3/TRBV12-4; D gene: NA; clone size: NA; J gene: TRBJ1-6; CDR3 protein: CASSSFTADSPLHF; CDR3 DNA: TGTGCCAGCAGTTCGTTCACAGCCGATTCACCCCTCCACTTT
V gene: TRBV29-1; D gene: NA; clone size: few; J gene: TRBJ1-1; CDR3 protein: CSGWGQGSNTEAFF; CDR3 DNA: TGCAGTGGTTGGGGGCAGGGGTCGAACACTGAAGCTTTCTTT
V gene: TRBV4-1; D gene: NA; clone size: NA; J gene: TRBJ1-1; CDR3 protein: CASSQPTVNTEAFF; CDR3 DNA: TGCGCCAGCAGCCAACCTACAGTGAACACTGAAGCTTTCTTT
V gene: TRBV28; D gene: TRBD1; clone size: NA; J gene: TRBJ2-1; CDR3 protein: CASRSHRGPGDDEQFF; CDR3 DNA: TGTGCCAGCAGATCTCATAGGGGGCCGGGTGACGATGAGCAGTTCTTC
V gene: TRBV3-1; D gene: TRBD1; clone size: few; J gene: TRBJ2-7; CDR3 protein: CASSQEGRGKQYF; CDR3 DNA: TGTGCCAGCAGCCAAGAGGGCAGGGGGAAGCAGTACTTC
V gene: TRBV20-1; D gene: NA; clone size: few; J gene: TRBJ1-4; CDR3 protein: CSVRRPNEKLFF; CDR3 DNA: TGCAGTGTGAGGCGGCCGAATGAAAAACTGTTTTTT
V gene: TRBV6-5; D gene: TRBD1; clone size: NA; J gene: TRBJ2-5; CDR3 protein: CASSYQTGGEIQYF; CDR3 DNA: TGTGCCAGCAGTTACCAGACAGGGGGAGAGATCCAGTACTTC
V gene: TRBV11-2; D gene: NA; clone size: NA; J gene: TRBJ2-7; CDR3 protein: CASSFVGDPYEQYF; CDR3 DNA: TGTGCCAGCAGCTTTGTGGGGGACCCCTACGAGCAGTACTTC
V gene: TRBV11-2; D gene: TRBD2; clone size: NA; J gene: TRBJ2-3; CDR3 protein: CASSLVGAASGYSTDTQYF; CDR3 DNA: TGTGCCAGCAGCTTAGTCGGGGCGGCTAGCGGATATAGCACAGATACGCAGTATTTT
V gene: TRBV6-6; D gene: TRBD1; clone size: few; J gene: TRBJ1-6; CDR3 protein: CASGGQDNSPLHF; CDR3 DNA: TGTGCCAGCGGGGGACAGGACAATTCACCCCTCCACTTT
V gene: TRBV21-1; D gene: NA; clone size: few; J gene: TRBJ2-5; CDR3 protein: CASISPSGREHQETQYF; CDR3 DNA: TGTGCCAGCATCAGCCCTAGCGGGAGAGAACACCAAGAGACCCAGTACTTC
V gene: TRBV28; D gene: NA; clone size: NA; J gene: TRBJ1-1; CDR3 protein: CASSPTRGPVNTEAFF; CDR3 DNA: TGTGCCAGCAGTCCAACTCGGGGGCCGGTGAACACTGAAGCTTTCTTT
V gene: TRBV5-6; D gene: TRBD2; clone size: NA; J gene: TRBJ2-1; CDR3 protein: CASSSSKPSGRWNEQFF; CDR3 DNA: TGTGCCAGCAGCTCATCAAAACCTAGCGGGAGGTGGAATGAGCAGTTCTTC
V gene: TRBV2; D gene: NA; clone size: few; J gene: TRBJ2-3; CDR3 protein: CASSWVPRTDTQYF; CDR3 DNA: TGTGCCAGCAGTTGGGTTCCGCGCACAGATACGCAGTATTTT
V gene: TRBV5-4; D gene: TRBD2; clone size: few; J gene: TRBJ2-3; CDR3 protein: CASSLLAGAARHTQYF; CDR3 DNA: TGTGCCAGCAGCTTGCTAGCGGGAGCTGCACGTCATACGCAGTATTTT
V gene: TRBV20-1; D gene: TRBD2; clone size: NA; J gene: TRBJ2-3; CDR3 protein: CSARTSGGAGDVTDTQYF; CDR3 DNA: TGCAGTGCAAGGACTAGCGGGGGGGCTGGGGACGTCACAGATACGCAGTATTTT
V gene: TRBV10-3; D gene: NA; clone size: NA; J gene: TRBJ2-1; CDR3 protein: CAISESKAVAVTYNEQFF; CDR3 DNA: TGTGCCATCAGTGAGTCGAAGGCGGTAGCGGTAACCTACAATGAGCAGTTCTTC
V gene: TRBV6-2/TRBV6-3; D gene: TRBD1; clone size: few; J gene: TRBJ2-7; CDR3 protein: CASSQPGTGGYEQYF; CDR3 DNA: TGTGCCAGCAGTCAACCCGGGACAGGGGGCTACGAGCAGTACTTC
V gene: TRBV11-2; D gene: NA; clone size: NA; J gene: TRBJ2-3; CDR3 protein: CASSLGQYGADTQYF; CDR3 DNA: TGTGCCAGCAGCTTAGGACAGTATGGGGCAGATACGCAGTATTTT
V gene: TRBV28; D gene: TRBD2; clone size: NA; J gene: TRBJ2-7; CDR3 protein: CASSSATSAYEQYF; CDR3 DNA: TGTGCCAGCAGTAGCGCGACTAGCGCCTACGAGCAGTACTTC
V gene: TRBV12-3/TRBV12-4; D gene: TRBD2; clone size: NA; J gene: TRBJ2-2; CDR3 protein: CASSLGTSLGELFF; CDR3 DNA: TGTGCCAGCAGTTTAGGGACTAGCCTCGGGGAGCTGTTTTTT
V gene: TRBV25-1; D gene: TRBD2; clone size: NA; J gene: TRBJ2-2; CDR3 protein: CASRSLSGGTGELFF; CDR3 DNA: TGTGCCAGCAGATCGCTTAGCGGGGGGACCGGGGAGCTGTTTTTT
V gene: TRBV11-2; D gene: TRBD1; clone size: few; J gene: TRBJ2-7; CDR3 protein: CASSLIWAYGQGGDEQYF; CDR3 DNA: TGTGCCAGCAGCTTAATTTGGGCTTATGGACAGGGTGGCGACGAGCAGTACTTC